This section outlines one TCR beta chain sequence together with its context. Its antigen remains unidentified. It has no much larger one-base neighbor in the sample; base qualities were not kept. These data come from a study of cytomegalovirus exposure and HLA in healthy donors (dated by TCRdb to the late 2010s). For context, the study as a whole: In an earlier analysis of under 750 of the donors, approximately 260 Gb of sequence data and 90 million to 130 million unique TCR beta sequences from roughly 200 million T cells were reported. An early release that covered fewer than 800 HLA-typed donors contained approximately 290 gigabases of sequencing data and about 84 million unique TCR sequences. The genetic ancestry cluster associated with self-reported Caucasian donors included over 65% of the roughly 410 genotyped donors. The aim of the study was to test whether cataloging public T cell receptors could identify signatures of past pathogen exposure. The T cell repertoires of some 670 subjects were profiled by immunosequencing and related to cytomegalovirus serostatus. Besides the first cohort of roughly 700 subjects, a separate validation cohort made up of 90 to 150 different subjects was used. High-throughput TCR immunosequencing, statistical association of individual TCRs with disease status, and machine learning were combined to predict cytomegalovirus infection status. A later analysis re-examined previously published TCR beta repertoires from around 670 donors and added high-resolution HLA genotyping to investigate patterns of TCR occurrence. Rather than drawing on any new phenotypic data, the later analysis identified candidate immune exposures from TCR beta sequences and the way those sequences occurred across donors. An earlier analysis of fewer than 750 of the donors used high-throughput TCR beta sequencing to judge whether each TCR beta V gene segment behaved as functional or pseudogenic. Donor age, sex, ethnicity and CMV serostatus were compiled alongside the repertoire data. In a later genetic analysis, genome-wide SNP genotypes for about 60% of the 666 donors were used, and that subset was treated as a discovery cohort. All discovery cohort repertoires had been generated using a single sequencing platform. Both class I and class II loci were covered by HLA typing, at four-digit resolution. Typing coverage differed by locus: A, B, C, DRB1 and DQB1 were typed in roughly 620-630 donors, DQA1 in approximately 520, DPA1 in approximately 600, and DPB1 in around 440. A handful of DR-DQ haplotypes were handled as single units for association and clustering because linkage in the cohort was strong. Across under 500 genotyped donors of the cohort, an average of approximately 240,000 unique TCR beta nucleotide sequences per donor were sequenced, and roughly a sixth of those sequences were non-productive. What the study reported, not specific to this receptor: Compared with the 666-donor mean, donors in an Asian-associated ancestry cluster had fewer N-insertions in productive TCRs, according to a later genetic analysis. When HLA alleles, especially DR and DQ, strongly co-occurred, attributing TCR associations to individual alleles was difficult. According to the authors, the approach could potentially be generalized to other disease states and immunological phenotypes. According to a later analysis, TCR association rates differed among HLA loci, with DRB1 alleles showing the most associated TCRs and HLA-C alleles showing the fewest. The classifier was reported to diagnose cytomegalovirus status with high specificity and sensitivity in both the original and validation cohorts. Immune exposure information for the cohort was limited to CMV serostatus. Three of the identified cytomegalovirus-associated TCR beta chains were confirmed in vitro to be specific for cytomegalovirus antigens. A further reported finding was that TCR beta sequences accurately predicted the HLA-A and HLA-B alleles for most subjects in the first cohort. Most TCR sequences were observed very rarely across donors, whereas some public TCRs were present in many individuals. Broadly in line with IMGT annotations, most TCR beta V segments showed up in productive rearrangements about 90% or about 30% of the time in an earlier analysis of 450 to 600 of the donors. A later analysis found that HLA-associated TCR beta chains were more clonally expanded and had lower generation probabilities than equally common non-associated chains. V-gene and J-gene trimming of TCR beta chains was associated with a missense DCLRE1C variant in a later genetic analysis, and the association was replicated in an independent cohort. Specific HLA alleles were associated with 16,951 TCR beta sequences at a false discovery rate of 0.05 in a later analysis. Correlated functional status among segregating V segments might be attributable to linkage disequilibrium, but an unknown experimental factor could not be ruled out. In the study, approximately 160 TCR beta chains were listed as associated with cytomegalovirus. Some 16 rarely observed V segments, including chromosome 9 orphons, were excluded from the earlier analysis of about 600 of the donors because counts were too low. Several of the top co-occurrence clusters appeared to be linked to parvovirus B19, influenza, CMV and Epstein-Barr virus, according to a later analysis. A cluster of highly shared sequence variants was judged likely to be a technical artifact of the sequencing pipeline. The cohort was sequenced for TCR beta chains only, and without alpha or paired-chain data the features that could be detected were limited. According to a later analysis, most CMV-associated TCR beta chains appeared to be HLA-restricted, and the HLA associations seemed to be driven largely by CMV exposure. The presence/absence analyses assumed that sequencing depth was roughly uniform across donors, and that assumption may not be true. HLA typing was unavailable for some donors at each locus, so association tests used only the typed subset.

Receptors were amplified or captured by the immunoSEQ multiplex PCR assay. For the multiplex PCR, a mixture combining 60 forward primers for TCR Vbeta segments and 13 reverse primers for TCR Jbeta segments was used. A multiplex PCR assay on genomic DNA amplified the CDR3 region of rearranged TCR beta genes. The Illumina HiSeq System was used to sequence the amplified TCR beta libraries as 87-base-pair reads. Concerning the study's data processing: Across the 600 to 700 repertoires, a later analysis counted 75 million to 90 million unique TCR beta chains, around 11 million of which were shared by at least two donors. Raw reads were error-corrected and collapsed into unique sequences by a nearest-neighbor algorithm in which closely related sequences were merged to remove PCR and sequencing errors. V, D and J gene segments were assigned by aligning CDR3 sequences to IMGT reference sequences. For a sequence to be retained, at least a six-nucleotide match to both a V gene segment and a J gene segment was required. A rearrangement counted as productive if the CDR3 had no stop codons and remained in frame with V and J, and every other rearrangement counted as non-productive. CDR3 was defined according to IMGT convention as the region running from the second conserved V-encoded cysteine to the conserved J-encoded phenylalanine. Sequences without an unambiguous match to a single V gene segment were excluded from the earlier analysis of approximately 600 of the donors. In an earlier analysis of approximately 560 of the donors, a V segment was called functional when productive rearrangements were above 56.7%, and segregating when the standard deviation between donors exceeded 5%. A statistical classification framework was built for diagnosing cytomegalovirus status from the catalog of TCR beta chain sequences. In a later analysis, V and J genes were assigned by comparing TCR nucleotide sequences against IMGT/GENE-DB human TR gene sequences. In a later analysis, CDR3 sequences and most-parsimonious VDJ recombination scenarios were assigned using the TCRdist pipeline. A later analysis defined each TCR beta chain by its CDR3 amino acid sequence plus V-gene family, and excluded reads lacking a unique V-gene family. As a way to deal with suspected cross-contamination and a sequencing artifact, a later analysis dropped 450 to 700 nucleotide sequences that were highly shared and had low generation probability. For each public chain, a later analysis derived a clonal expansion index from normalized ranks of inferred template counts within each repertoire. In a later analysis, generation probabilities were computed with a VDJ recombination model fitted to out-of-frame rearrangements, and the resulting probabilities were checked against IGoR. In a later analysis, TCR-TCR, TCR-HLA and TCR-CMV co-occurrence was scored with hypergeometric tests, and a repertoire-size bias correction was applied to TCR pairs. In a later analysis, false discovery rates were estimated by permuting HLA or CMV assignments 20 times. In a later analysis, co-occurring TCRs were grouped using DBSCAN, and TCRdist sequence similarity was added for clustering within HLA-allele-positive subsets. Repertoires with fewer than 30,000 or more than 120,000 public chains were left out of co-occurrence clustering, as were about five repertoires with anomalous nucleotide sharing. TCRdb took over this immuneACCESS table, retaining in-frame rearrangements with V and J assigned. Such tables are incomplete; in checked studies, under half of the missing clones stem from an unresolved V gene, and the remainder is unexplained. Clonal size and the V and J genes are those of that table, whereas D and trimming came from the DNA. For this sample there are 90,000 to 100,000 clones; over 65% appear just once. The ten largest make up around 15% of the sample.

The cohort comprised 666 healthy bone marrow donors. At the time of sampling, every cohort member was nominally healthy, though immune exposures that went unrecorded were likely present. The donor tested CMV seropositive and was one of the 289 seropositive cohort members. Each donor provided a peripheral blood sample, and peripheral blood mononuclear cells were used for TCR beta sequencing. Genomic DNA extraction from the blood cell samples was performed with the Qiagen DNeasy Blood Extraction Kit. The source is a man between 60 and 70 years old in good health and CMV-seropositive. The sample consisted of PBMCs.

The DNA is as follows: TGTGCCAGCAAGTTACCAGGGTGGAACACTGAAGCTTTCTTT. It encodes CASKLPGWNTEAFF. The chain is made from TRBV6-6 and TRBJ1-1, and TRBD1 may be the D gene, going by 5 matching bases. V is pared back by 7 bases and J by 1 base, with 13 bases lying between the germline termini. CDR1 and CDR2, looked up from the germline V gene (reference sequence), are MNHNY and SVGAGI. The CDR3 sequence holds 14 residues, the cysteine and phenylalanine included. Just CDR3 DNA is preserved here, 42 bases in frame from base 1.